Listed here are 17 T cell receptor beta chains from one sample, sequenced in a study of identical twins. TCRdb reprocessed the 5' RACE reads via MiXCR and lists one record per CDR3 protein. The sample shows under 800,000 distinct CDR3 sequences, 21% of them seen only once. The same data also went into a second study, on T cells expressing NK-cell markers.

The sequencing input was PBMCs. Source of these receptors: a woman under 30 in good health.

The chain combines TRBV5-1 with TRBJ2-2; D remains ambiguous. The CDR3 runs 15 residues. Trimming took 0 bases from V and 4 from J, leaving 10 bases between them. CDR1 SGHRS and CDR2 YFSETQ come from the germline V gene. CDR3 amino acids: CASSLGPGGTGELFF. For the CDR3, the DNA is TGCGCCAGCAGCTTGGGTCCTGGCGGCACCGGGGAGCTGTTTTTT.

This clonotype was seen repeatedly, ten times or more. The V call is TRBV25-1, the J call TRBJ2-1; 12 nucleotides agree with TRBD2. The length of the CDR3 is 13 residues. J was trimmed by 8 bases and V by 6 bases; bases with no gene match: 2. Germline V gene data show CDR1 as MGHDK and CDR2 as SYGVNS. The CDR3 is CASRLAGGHEQFF. In DNA, the CDR3 is TGTGCCAGCAGACTAGCGGGAGGTCATGAGCAGTTCTTC.

The J gene is TRBJ2-2, the V gene TRBV20-1, with D perhaps matching TRBD2 (5 bases). The germline gives CDR1 DFQATT, CDR2 SNEGSKA (reference sequence). V was trimmed by 6 bases and J by 3 bases, leaving 11 bases between them. CDR3 size: 13 residues. As DNA, the CDR3 is TGCAGTGCCCCTACGCGGGACACCGGGGAGCTGTTTTTT. Its protein product is CSAPTRDTGELFF.

The chain is built from TRBV6-5 and TRBJ2-1; 7 bases are a match to TRBD1. The germline V gene has CDR1 MNHEY and CDR2 SVGAGI. This CDR3 is built from 14 residues. Unmatched junction bases numbered 3, after V lost 0 bases and J lost 7 bases. The CDR3 DNA is TGTGCCAGCAGTTACTCGGGACAGACAAATGAGCAGTTCTTC. Protein sequence: CASSYSGQTNEQFF.

This chain joins TRBV9 and TRBJ1-2, with D possibly matching TRBD1 (6 bases). V shed 3 bases and J shed 3 bases, with 27 bases lying between them. The germline gives CDR1 SGDLS, CDR2 YYNGEE. The CDR3 length is 19 residues. In nucleotides, the CDR3 is TGTGCCAGCAGCGCGGACAGCCGTTATACTACTCAAGTGGACTATGGCTACACCTTC. Amino acids: CASSADSRYTTQVDYGYTF. The whole variable domain, remainder taken from reference TRBV9 and TRBJ1-2, is DSGVTQTPKHLITATGQRVTLRCSPRSGDLSVYWYQQSLDQGLQFLIQYYNGEERAKGNILERFSAQQFPDLHSELNLSSLELGDSALYFCASSADSRYTTQVDYGYTFGSGTRLTVV.

The V and J genes are TRBV7-2 and TRBJ2-7; tentative D call: TRBD2 (6 bases). The CDR3 contains 13 residues. Germline values: CDR1 SGHTA, CDR2 FQGNSA. V lost 4 bases and J lost 3, with 10 bases in between. CDR3 sequence: CASSSLGGYEQYF. CDR3 coding DNA: TGTGCCAGCAGCTCGCTCGGGGGCTACGAGCAGTACTTC.

This clonotype was seen many times. The chain is built from TRBV11-2 and TRBJ2-1; 10 bases map to TRBD1. J gave up 8 bases and V 3 bases, and 10 bases lay outside the gene matches. CDR1 and CDR2 (germline): SGHAT, FQNNGV. The CDR3 is made up of 16 amino acids. DNA of the CDR3: TGTGCCAGCAGCTTCCCCGGGACAGGGGTATTTTATGAGCAGTTCTTC. Its protein is CASSFPGTGVFYEQFF.

The rearrangement links TRBV5-1 to TRBJ2-3; 7 bases line up with TRBD2. Looked up from germline, CDR1 is SGHRS and CDR2 is YFSETQ. The CDR3 runs to 14 residues. Trimming cost V 1 base and J 5 bases; bases outside gene matches: 4. CDR3 nucleotide sequence: TGCGCCAGCAGCTTGAGCGGGGATCGAGATACGCAGTATTTT. This translates into CASSLSGDRDTQYF. The full variable domain, with the rest looked up from reference TRBV5-1 and TRBJ2-3, is KAGVTQTPRYLIKTRGQQVTLSCSPISGHRSVSWYQQTPGQGLQFLFEYFSETQRNKGNFPGRFSGRQFSNSRSEMNVSTLELGDSALYLCASSLSGDRDTQYFGPGTRLTVL.

This clonotype was observed a handful of times. CDR3 loop: CATSRRAGVITDTQYF. CDR3 in DNA: TGTGCCACCAGCAGGAGAGCGGGAGTGATCACAGATACGCAGTATTTT. The V gene is TRBV15, the J gene TRBJ2-3; 8 positions match TRBD2. V shed 3 bases, J shed 2 bases, and the junction held 7 bases outside the gene matches. The CDR3 consists of 16 residues. Per the germline V gene, CDR1 is LNHNV and CDR2 is YYDKDF (reference sequence).

Turning to this clonotype: A much larger clone differs from this one at a single base, so this may be a read error. The gene calls are TRBV9 and TRBJ2-5, with 9 bases aligning to TRBD1. This CDR3 region has 14 residues. Trimming cost V 3 bases and J 3 bases; bases outside gene matches: 3. The germline gives CDR1 SGDLS, CDR2 YYNGEE. The CDR3 region has the DNA TGTGCCAGCAGCGCCCGGACAGGGGAAGAGACCCAGTACTTC. It translates to CASSARTGEETQYF.

The CDR3, as DNA: TGTGCCACCAGAGCGGGACTTATGGGGGAAAAACTGTTTTTT. This translates into CATRAGLMGEKLFF. This rearrangement joins TRBV15 to TRBJ1-4; D may be TRBD1 (5 bases). The CDR3 runs 14 residues. Germline V lookup: CDR1 LNHNV, CDR2 YYDKDF (reference sequence). V lost 6 bases, J lost 8 bases, and 16 bases lay in between.

This clonotype was seen a few times. This chain connects TRBV15 to TRBJ2-2; 7 bases agree with TRBD1. Germline V gene sequence: CDR1 LNHNV, CDR2 YYDKDF (reference sequence). This CDR3 is 17 amino acids long. The V segment lost 1 base and the J segment 0 bases; nucleotides outside the gene matches: 5. CDR3 loop: CATSRAVGTANTGELFF. CDR3 sequence (DNA): TGTGCCACCAGCAGAGCTGTCGGGACAGCGAACACCGGGGAGCTGTTTTTT. Filled out from reference TRBV15 and TRBJ2-2, the complete variable domain reads DAMVIQNPRYQVTQFGKPVTLSCSQTLNHNVMYWYQQKSSQAPKLLFHYYDKDFNNEADTPDNFQSRRPNTSFCFLDIRSPGLGDTAMYLCATSRAVGTANTGELFFGEGSRLTVL.

The rearrangement links TRBV6-6 to TRBJ2-3; no clear D. This CDR3 has 12 amino acids. V shed 8 bases and J shed 4 bases, with 10 bases lying between them. The germline gives CDR1 MNHNY, CDR2 SVGAGI (reference sequence). The CDR3 protein is CASGPRADTQYF. In DNA, the CDR3 is TGTGCCAGCGGGCCCAGAGCAGATACGCAGTATTTT.

This clonotype has ten or more counts. The V and J genes are TRBV12-3 or TRBV12-4 and TRBJ2-3; tentative D call: TRBD1 (5 bases). V was cut by 4 bases and J by 1 base, with 12 bases left in between. The CDR3 runs to 15 residues. CDR3 protein: CASSSGQPGTDTQYF. CDR3 nucleotides: TGTGCCAGCAGTTCTGGACAACCTGGCACAGATACGCAGTATTTT.

The rearrangement joins TRBV5-1 to TRBJ2-5; D perhaps matches TRBD2 (5 bases). Per the germline V gene, CDR1 is SGHRS and CDR2 is YFSETQ. The CDR3 extends over 14 amino acids. V was shortened by 6 bases and J by 4 bases, with 16 bases between the two germline ends. CDR3 protein: CASNSGPGGETQYF. The CDR3 nucleotides are TGCGCCAGCAATTCCGGGCCTGGAGGAGAGACCCAGTACTTC. The whole variable domain, remainder taken from reference TRBV5-1 and TRBJ2-5, is KAGVTQTPRYLIKTRGQQVTLSCSPISGHRSVSWYQQTPGQGLQFLFEYFSETQRNKGNFPGRFSGRQFSNSRSEMNVSTLELGDSALYLCASNSGPGGETQYFGPGTRLLVL.

The genes are TRBV7-2 and TRBJ2-3; D possibly corresponds to TRBD1 (6 bases). V was clipped by 4 bases and J by 2 bases, with 16 bases between them. Germline V gene sequence: CDR1 SGHTA, CDR2 FQGNSA. The CDR3 length is 16 residues. CDR3 protein: CASSSGQTRVTDTQYF. CDR3 in DNA: TGTGCCAGCAGCTCCGGACAGACCAGGGTCACAGATACGCAGTATTTT.

In its sample, this clonotype was seen a few times. The chain carries TRBV5-1 and TRBJ2-2; 8 nucleotides line up with TRBD1. Trimming at V came to 5 bases and at J to 3 bases, leaving 9 bases not matched to a gene. The CDR3 length is 16 residues. CDR1 SGHRS and CDR2 YFSETQ come from the germline V gene. This CDR3 is CASRMGTGYYTGELFF. The CDR3 DNA reads TGCGCCAGCAGGATGGGGACAGGATACTACACCGGGGAGCTGTTTTTT.